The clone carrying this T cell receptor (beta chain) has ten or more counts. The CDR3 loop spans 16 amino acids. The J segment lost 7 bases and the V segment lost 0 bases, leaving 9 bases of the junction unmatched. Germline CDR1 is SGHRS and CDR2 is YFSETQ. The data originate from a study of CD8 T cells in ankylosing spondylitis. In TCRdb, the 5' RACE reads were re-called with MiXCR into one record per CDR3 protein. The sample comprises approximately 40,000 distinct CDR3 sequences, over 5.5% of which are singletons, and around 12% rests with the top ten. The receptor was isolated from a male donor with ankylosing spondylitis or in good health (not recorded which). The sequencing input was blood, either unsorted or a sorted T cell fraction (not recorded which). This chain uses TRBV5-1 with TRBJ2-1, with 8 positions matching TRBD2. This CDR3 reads CASSLVGSSGVNEQFF. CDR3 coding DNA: TGCGCCAGCAGCTTGGTCGGGAGTAGCGGGGTGAATGAGCAGTTCTTC.